This TCR beta chain was profiled in a study of T cell clusters in autoimmune cytopenias. Study-level background: Per sample, median TRB depth was roughly 50,000 reads, yielding a median about 2,400 distinct clonotypes.

According to its frequency, this clonotype is medium-sized. Its antigen is undetermined. Study-level results: Clustering suggested that physiological T cell clusters were missing in primary autoimmune cytopenia patients. The T cell clusters came from computational analysis alone and lack functional validation. Exclusive TRB clusters were 2.5 to 3-fold more numerous in healthy donors than in active autoimmune hepatitis.

Multiplex touch-down PCR amplified TRB using TRB-A and TRB-B pools in one tube. TCRdb reanalyzed the multiplex PCR reads, giving one entry per CDR3 protein sequence and no DNA. Recorded here are roughly 9,000 distinct CDR3 sequences; the top ten clones represent 3.1%. The CDR3 has 15 amino acids. Germline assignment: CDR1 GTSNPN and CDR2 SVGIG (reference sequence). TRB was amplified from 250 ng of peripheral blood genomic DNA per sample. This clonotype was obtained from a human donor with an autoimmune cytopenia or autoimmune hepatitis (not recorded which). The chain couples TRBV30 to TRBJ2-5; absent DNA, TCRdb's TRBD2 call cannot be checked. Input material: peripheral blood. CDR3: CAWSPGLHNQETQYF.